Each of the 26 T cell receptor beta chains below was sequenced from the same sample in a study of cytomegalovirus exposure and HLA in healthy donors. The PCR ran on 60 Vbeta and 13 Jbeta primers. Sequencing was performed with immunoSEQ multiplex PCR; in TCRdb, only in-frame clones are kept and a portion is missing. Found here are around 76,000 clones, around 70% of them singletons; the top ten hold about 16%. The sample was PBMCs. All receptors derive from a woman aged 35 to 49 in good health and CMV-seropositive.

The DNA for the CDR3 is TGTGCCAGCACGAGCGGCTTCGAGCAGTACTTC. Encoded protein: CASTSGFEQYF. The V call is TRBV11-2, the J call TRBJ2-7, with D perhaps matching TRBD2 (5 bases). Trimming pared 7 bases from V and 6 bases from J, leaving 10 bases between. This CDR3 has 11 amino acids. Germline CDR1 SGHAT, CDR2 FQNNGV.

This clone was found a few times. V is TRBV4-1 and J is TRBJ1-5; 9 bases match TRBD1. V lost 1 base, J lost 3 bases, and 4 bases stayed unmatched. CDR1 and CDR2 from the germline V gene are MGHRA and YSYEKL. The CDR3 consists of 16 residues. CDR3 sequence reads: CASSQGGTGHNQPQHF. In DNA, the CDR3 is TGCGCCAGCAGCCAAGGCGGGACAGGGCACAATCAGCCCCAGCATTTT.

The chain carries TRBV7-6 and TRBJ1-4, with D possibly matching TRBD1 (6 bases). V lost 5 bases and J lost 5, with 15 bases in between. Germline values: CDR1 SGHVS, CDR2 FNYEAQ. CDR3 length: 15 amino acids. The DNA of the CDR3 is TGTGCCAGCAGCCCTGGACAGCCGGGGAATGAAAAACTGTTTTTT. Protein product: CASSPGQPGNEKLFF.

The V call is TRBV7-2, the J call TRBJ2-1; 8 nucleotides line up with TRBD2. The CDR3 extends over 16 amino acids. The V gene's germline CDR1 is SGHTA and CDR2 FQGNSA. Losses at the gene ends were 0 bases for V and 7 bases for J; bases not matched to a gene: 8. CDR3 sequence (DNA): TGTGCCAGCAGCTTAGCCAGCGGGGGAAGTGAAAATGAGCAGTTCTTC. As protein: CASSLASGGSENEQFF.

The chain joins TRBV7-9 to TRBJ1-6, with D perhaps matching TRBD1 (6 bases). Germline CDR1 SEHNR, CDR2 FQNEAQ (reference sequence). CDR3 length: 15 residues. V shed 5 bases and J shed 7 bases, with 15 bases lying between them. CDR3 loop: CASSPMGARNSPLHF. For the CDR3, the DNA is TGTGCCAGCAGCCCTATGGGGGCGAGAAATTCACCCCTCCACTTT.

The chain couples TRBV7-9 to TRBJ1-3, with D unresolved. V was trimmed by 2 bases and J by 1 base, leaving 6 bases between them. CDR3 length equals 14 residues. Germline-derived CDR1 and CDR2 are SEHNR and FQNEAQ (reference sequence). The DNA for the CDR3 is TGTGCCAGCAGCTTAAGAGGATCTGGAAACACCATATATTTT. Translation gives CASSLRGSGNTIYF.

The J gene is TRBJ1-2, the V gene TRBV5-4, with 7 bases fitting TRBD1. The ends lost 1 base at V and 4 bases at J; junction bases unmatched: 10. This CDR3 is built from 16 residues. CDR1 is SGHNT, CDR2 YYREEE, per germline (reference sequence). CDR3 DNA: TGTGCCAGCAGCTTGTCCTCGGGACAGTATTTCTATGGCTACACCTTC. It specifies CASSLSSGQYFYGYTF.

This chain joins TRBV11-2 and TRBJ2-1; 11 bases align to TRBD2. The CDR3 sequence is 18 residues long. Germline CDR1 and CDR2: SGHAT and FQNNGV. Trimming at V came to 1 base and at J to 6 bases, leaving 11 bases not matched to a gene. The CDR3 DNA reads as TGTGCCAGCAGCTTAGCCCCTTTGACTAGCGGGGCAGGCAATGAGCAGTTCTTC. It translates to CASSLAPLTSGAGNEQFF.

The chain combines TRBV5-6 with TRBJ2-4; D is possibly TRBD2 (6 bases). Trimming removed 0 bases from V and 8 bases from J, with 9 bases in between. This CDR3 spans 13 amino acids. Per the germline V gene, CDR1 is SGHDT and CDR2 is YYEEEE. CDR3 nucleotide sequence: TGTGCCAGCAGCTTGGGAAGGAGGGACATTCAGTACTTC. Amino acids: CASSLGRRDIQYF.

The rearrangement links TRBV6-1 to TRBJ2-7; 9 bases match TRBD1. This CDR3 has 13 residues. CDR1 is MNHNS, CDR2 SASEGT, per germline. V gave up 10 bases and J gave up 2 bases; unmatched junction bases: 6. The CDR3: CAISRDRAYEQYF. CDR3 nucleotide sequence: TGTGCCATCTCCCGGGACAGGGCCTACGAGCAGTACTTC.

CDR3 in amino acids: CASSSRTGGRTSNTEAFF. As DNA, the CDR3 is TGTGCCAGCAGCTCAAGAACAGGGGGCCGCACGTCGAACACTGAAGCTTTCTTT. The J gene is TRBJ1-1, the V gene TRBV11-2; TRBD1 aligns across 9 bases. The length of the CDR3 is 18 residues. Germline V gene data show CDR1 as SGHAT and CDR2 as FQNNGV. The junction had 13 bases not matched to a gene; V was cut back by 4 bases and J by 1 base.

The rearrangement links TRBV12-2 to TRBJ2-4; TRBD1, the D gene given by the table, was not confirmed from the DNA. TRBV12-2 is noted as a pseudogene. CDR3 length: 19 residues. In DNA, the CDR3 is TGTGCAAGTCGCTTAGATCCTCGGACAGGGTGCGAATTCCGAAACATTCAGTACTTC. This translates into CASRLDPRTGCEFRNIQYF.

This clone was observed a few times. CDR3 coding DNA: TGTGCCAGTAGTACAGGGGAAAACACTGAAGCTTTCTTT. Translating it yields CASSTGENTEAFF. The chain carries TRBV19 and TRBJ1-1; maybe TRBD1 (6 bases). This CDR3 has 13 residues. Looked up from germline, CDR1 is LNHDA and CDR2 is SQIVND (reference sequence). Trimming took off 4 bases at V and 2 bases at J, with 8 bases between the two ends.

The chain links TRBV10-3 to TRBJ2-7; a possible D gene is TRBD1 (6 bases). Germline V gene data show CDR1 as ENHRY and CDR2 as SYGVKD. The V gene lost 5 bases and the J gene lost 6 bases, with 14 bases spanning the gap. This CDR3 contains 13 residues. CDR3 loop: CAISTRQAGEQYF. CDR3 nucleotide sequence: TGTGCCATCAGTACCCGACAGGCTGGCGAGCAGTACTTC.

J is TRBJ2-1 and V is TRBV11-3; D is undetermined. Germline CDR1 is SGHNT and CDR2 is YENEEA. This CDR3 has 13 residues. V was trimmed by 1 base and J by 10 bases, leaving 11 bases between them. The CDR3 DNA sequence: TGTGCCAGCAGCTTAGGAGGAGATTACGAGCAGTTCTTC. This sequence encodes CASSLGGDYEQFF.

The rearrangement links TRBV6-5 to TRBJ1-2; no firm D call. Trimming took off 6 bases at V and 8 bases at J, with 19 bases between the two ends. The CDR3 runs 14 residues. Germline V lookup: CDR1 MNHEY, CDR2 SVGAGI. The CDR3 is CASSPPDLTAGYTF. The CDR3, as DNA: TGTGCCAGCAGCCCCCCAGACTTAACCGCGGGCTACACCTTC.

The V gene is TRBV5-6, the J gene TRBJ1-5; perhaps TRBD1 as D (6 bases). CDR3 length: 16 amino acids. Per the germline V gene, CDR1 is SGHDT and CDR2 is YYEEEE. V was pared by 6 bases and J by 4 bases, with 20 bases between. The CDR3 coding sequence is TGTGCCAGCACCGCCTTGGGAGGGGGTAAAAATCAGCCCCAGCATTTT. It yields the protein CASTALGGGKNQPQHF. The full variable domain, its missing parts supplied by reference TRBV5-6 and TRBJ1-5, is DAGVTQSPTHLIKTRGQQVTLRCSPKSGHDTVSWYQQALGQGPQFIFQYYEEEERQRGNFPDRFSGHQFPNYSSELNVNALLLGDSALYLCASTALGGGKNQPQHFGDGTRLSIL.

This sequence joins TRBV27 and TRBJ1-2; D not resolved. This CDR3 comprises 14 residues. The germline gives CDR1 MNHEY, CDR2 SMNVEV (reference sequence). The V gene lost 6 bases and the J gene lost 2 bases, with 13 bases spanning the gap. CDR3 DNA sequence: TGTGCCAGCAGACGACTACAAGCAAACTATGGCTACACCTTC. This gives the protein CASRRLQANYGYTF.

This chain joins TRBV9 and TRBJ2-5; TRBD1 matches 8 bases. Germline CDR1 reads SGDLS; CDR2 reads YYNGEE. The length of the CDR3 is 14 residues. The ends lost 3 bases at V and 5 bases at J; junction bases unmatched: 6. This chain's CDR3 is CASSARTGTETQYF. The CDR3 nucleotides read TGTGCCAGCAGCGCACGGACAGGGACTGAGACCCAGTACTTC.

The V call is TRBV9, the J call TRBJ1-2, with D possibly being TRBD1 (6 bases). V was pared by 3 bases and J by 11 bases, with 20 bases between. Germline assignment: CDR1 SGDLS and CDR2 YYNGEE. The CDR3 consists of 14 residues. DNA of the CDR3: TGTGCCAGCAGCGAGAGCTACAGGGAGGGGGAATACACCTTC. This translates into CASSESYREGEYTF. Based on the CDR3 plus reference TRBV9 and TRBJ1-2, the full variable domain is DSGVTQTPKHLITATGQRVTLRCSPRSGDLSVYWYQQSLDQGLQFLIQYYNGEERAKGNILERFSAQQFPDLHSELNLSSLELGDSALYFCASSESYREGEYTFGSGTRLTVV.

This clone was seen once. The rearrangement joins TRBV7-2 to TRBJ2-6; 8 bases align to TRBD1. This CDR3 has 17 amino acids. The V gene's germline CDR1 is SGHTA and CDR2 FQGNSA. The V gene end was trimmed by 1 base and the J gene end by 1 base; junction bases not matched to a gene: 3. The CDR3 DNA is TGTGCCAGCAGCTTAGTTAGGACAGGGTCTGGGGCCAACGTCCTGACTTTC. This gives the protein CASSLVRTGSGANVLTF.

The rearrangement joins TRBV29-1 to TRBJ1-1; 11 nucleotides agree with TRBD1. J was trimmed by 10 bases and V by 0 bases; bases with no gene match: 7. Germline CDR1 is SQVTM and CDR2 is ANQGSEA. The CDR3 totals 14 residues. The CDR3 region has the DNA TGCAGCGTTGAAGATCAAGGACAGGGGGCTCGAGCTTTCTTT. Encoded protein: CSVEDQGQGARAFF.

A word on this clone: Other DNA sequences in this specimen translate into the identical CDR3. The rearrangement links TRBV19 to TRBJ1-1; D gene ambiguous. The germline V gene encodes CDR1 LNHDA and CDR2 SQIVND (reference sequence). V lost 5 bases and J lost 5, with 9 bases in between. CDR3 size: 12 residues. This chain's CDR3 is CASSPSGTEAFF. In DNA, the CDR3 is TGTGCCAGTAGTCCCTCGGGGACTGAAGCTTTCTTT.

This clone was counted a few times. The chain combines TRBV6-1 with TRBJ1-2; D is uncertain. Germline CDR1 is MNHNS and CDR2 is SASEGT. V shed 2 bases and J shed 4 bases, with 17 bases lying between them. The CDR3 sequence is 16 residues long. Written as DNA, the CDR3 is TGTGCCAGCAGTGAACACAGTCAGATCCTAACCTATGGCTACACCTTC. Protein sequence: CASSEHSQILTYGYTF.

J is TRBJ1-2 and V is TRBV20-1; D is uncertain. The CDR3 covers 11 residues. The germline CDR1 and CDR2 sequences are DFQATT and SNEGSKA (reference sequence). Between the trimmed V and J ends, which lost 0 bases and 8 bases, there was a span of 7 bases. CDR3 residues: CSARDPPGYTF. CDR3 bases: TGCAGTGCTAGAGATCCCCCGGGCTACACCTTC.

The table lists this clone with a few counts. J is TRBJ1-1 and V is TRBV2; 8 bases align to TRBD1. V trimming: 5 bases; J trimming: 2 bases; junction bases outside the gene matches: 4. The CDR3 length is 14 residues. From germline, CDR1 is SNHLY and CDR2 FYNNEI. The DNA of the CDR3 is TGTGCCAGCAGTCGACAGGGGCCTAACACTGAAGCTTTCTTT. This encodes CASSRQGPNTEAFF.